The 24 T cell receptor beta chains reported below all come from one sample, sequenced in a study of cytomegalovirus exposure and HLA in healthy donors. Clones were read by immunoSEQ multiplex PCR, and TCRdb kept only the in-frame ones, dropping some. The table records some 140,000 clones, 86% of them present only once. The sequencing sample was made of PBMCs. These receptors all come from a man between 18 and 29 years old in good health and CMV-seropositive.

The rearrangement joins TRBV13 to TRBJ1-1; 8 bases agree with TRBD1. The trim removed 3 bases at V and 0 bases at J, leaving 6 bases unmatched. The CDR3 sequence is 16 residues long. Per germline, CDR1 PRHDT and CDR2 FYEKMQ (reference sequence). CDR3 sequence reads: CASSFRGLGVNTEAFF. The CDR3 DNA reads TGTGCCAGCAGCTTCAGGGGGCTTGGTGTGAACACTGAAGCTTTCTTT.

This clone was counted between two and nine times. The gene calls are TRBV5-5 and TRBJ2-7; 10 bases line up with TRBD1. Germline CDR1 and CDR2: SGHKS and YYEKEE (reference sequence). This CDR3 region has 15 residues. Trimming took 4 bases from V and 2 from J; bases not matched to a gene: 6. This CDR3 reads CASSPTGGATYEQYF. The CDR3 DNA is TGTGCCAGCAGCCCGACAGGGGGCGCCACCTACGAGCAGTACTTC. Complete variable domain (other parts from reference TRBV5-5 and TRBJ2-7): DAGVTQSPTHLIKTRGQQVTLRCSPISGHKSVSWYQQVLGQGPQFIFQYYEKEERGRGNFPDRFSARQFPNYSSELNVNALLLGDSALYLCASSPTGGATYEQYFGPGTRLTVT.

The chain joins TRBV13 to TRBJ2-2, with D possibly matching TRBD1 (5 bases). V lost 1 base, J lost 7 bases, and 13 bases lay in between. CDR3 length equals 15 residues. From germline, CDR1 is PRHDT and CDR2 FYEKMQ (reference sequence). The CDR3 region is CASSLVRRQYGELFF. CDR3 sequence (DNA): TGTGCCAGCAGCTTAGTCCGGCGACAGTACGGGGAGCTGTTTTTT.

In nucleotides, the CDR3 is TGTGCCAGCAGCTTGGAGACAGCTTACGAGCAGTACTTC. Protein sequence: CASSLETAYEQYF. V is TRBV5-6 and J is TRBJ2-7; perhaps TRBD1 as D (5 bases). The germline gives CDR1 SGHDT, CDR2 YYEEEE. The CDR3 consists of 13 residues. V lost 0 bases and J 4 bases, leaving 8 bases between the germline ends.

The chain combines TRBV27 with TRBJ1-5; D unclear. Germline V gives CDR1 MNHEY, CDR2 SMNVEV (reference sequence). The length of the CDR3 is 14 residues. The V and J ends lost 4 bases and 2 bases respectively, with 9 bases between them. The DNA of the CDR3 is TGTGCCAGCAGTTCAAACAGTGGCAATCAGCCCCAGCATTTT. This sequence encodes CASSSNSGNQPQHF.

This clone occurred once. J is TRBJ2-1 and V is TRBV7-8, with D uncertain. Trimming pared 5 bases from V and 7 bases from J, leaving 15 bases between. Germline assignment: CDR1 SGHVS and CDR2 FQNEAQ. The length of the CDR3 is 14 residues. The CDR3 DNA reads TGTGCCAGCAGCCAGCCCCTAGTGGTGAATGAGCAGTTCTTC. It codes for CASSQPLVVNEQFF.

This chain connects TRBV4-1 to TRBJ2-6; maybe TRBD1 (6 bases). The V end lost 3 bases, the J end lost 0 bases, and 24 bases lay between the germline ends. From germline, CDR1 is MGHRA and CDR2 YSYEKL. The CDR3 length is 21 residues. CDR3 protein: CASSHPGASGRAPSGANVLTF. The CDR3 DNA reads TGCGCCAGCAGCCATCCAGGGGCCTCCGGCCGCGCCCCCTCTGGGGCCAACGTCCTGACTTTC.

The chain uses TRBV9 and TRBJ2-1, with 9 bases matching TRBD1. The trim removed 2 bases at V and 2 bases at J, leaving 2 bases unmatched. The CDR3 spans 15 residues. CDR1 SGDLS and CDR2 YYNGEE come from the germline V gene. The CDR3 region is CASSVGQGPYNEQFF. The CDR3 region has the DNA TGTGCCAGCAGCGTGGGACAGGGCCCCTACAATGAGCAGTTCTTC.

The V call is TRBV6-5, the J call TRBJ2-2; tentatively, D is TRBD2 (5 bases). V lost 6 bases to trimming and J lost 2 bases, with 10 bases between them. Germline-derived CDR1 and CDR2 are MNHEY and SVGAGI. CDR3 length: 14 amino acids. The CDR3: CASRASGNTGELFF. The CDR3 bases are TGTGCCAGCAGAGCCAGCGGTAACACCGGGGAGCTGTTTTTT.

The V gene is TRBV6-5, the J gene TRBJ1-5, with 7 bases aligning to TRBD1. Germline V gene lookup returns CDR1 MNHEY and CDR2 SVGAGI. Trimming cost V 4 bases and J 9 bases; bases outside gene matches: 9. This CDR3 spans 14 amino acids. The CDR3 region has the DNA TGTGCCAGCAGTTTGGGACAGTATCGAACGCCCCAGCATTTT. It is translated as CASSLGQYRTPQHF.

V usage is TRBV5-6 and J usage is TRBJ2-1; TRBD2 matches at 9 bases. CDR1 and CDR2 from the germline V gene are SGHDT and YYEEEE. The J segment lost 3 bases and the V segment lost 4 bases, leaving 5 bases of the junction unmatched. This CDR3 is 15 amino acids long. CDR3 sequence: CASSPAAGGYNEQFF. The CDR3 DNA sequence: TGTGCCAGCAGCCCCGCAGCGGGGGGCTACAATGAGCAGTTCTTC. The entire variable domain, with the rest obtained from reference TRBV5-6 and TRBJ2-1, is as follows: DAGVTQSPTHLIKTRGQQVTLRCSPKSGHDTVSWYQQALGQGPQFIFQYYEEEERQRGNFPDRFSGHQFPNYSSELNVNALLLGDSALYLCASSPAAGGYNEQFFGPGTRLTVL.

Here the CDR3 reads CASSPGQGETQYF. In DNA form, the CDR3 reads TGTGCCAGCAGCCCCGGACAGGGGGAGACCCAGTACTTC. This chain uses TRBV7-9 with TRBJ2-5; 9 bases line up with TRBD1. Germline values: CDR1 SEHNR, CDR2 FQNEAQ (reference sequence). The CDR3 contains 13 residues. The junction had 3 bases not matched to a gene; V was cut back by 5 bases and J by 5 bases. Filled out from reference TRBV7-9 and TRBJ2-5, the complete variable domain reads DTGVSQNPRHKITKRGQNVTFRCDPISEHNRLYWYRQTLGQGPEFLTYFQNEAQLEKSRLLSDRFSAERPKGSFSTLEIQRTEQGDSAMYLCASSPGQGETQYFGPGTRLLVL.

V and J are TRBV9 and TRBJ1-5; 9 bases fit TRBD1. Trimming cost V 3 bases and J 0 bases; bases outside gene matches: 1. In germline, CDR1 is SGDLS, CDR2 YYNGEE. CDR3 size: 15 residues. The CDR3 region has the DNA TGTGCCAGCAGCGCGACAGGGGGTAGCAATCAGCCCCAGCATTTT. Translated: CASSATGGSNQPQHF.

The rearrangement joins TRBV27 to TRBJ1-2, with D possibly TRBD1 on 6 matching bases. CDR3 length equals 13 residues. Germline V gene data show CDR1 as MNHEY and CDR2 as SMNVEV (reference sequence). V was shortened by 5 bases and J by 4 bases, with 11 bases between the two germline ends. For the CDR3, the DNA is TGTGCCAGCAGTGCGGACAGAATCTATGGCTACACCTTC. Amino acid sequence: CASSADRIYGYTF.

This rearrangement joins TRBV4-3 to TRBJ2-7; 10 nucleotides line up with TRBD1. J gave up 3 bases and V 3 bases, and 5 bases lay outside the gene matches. The CDR3 has 15 residues. The germline V gene encodes CDR1 LGHNA and CDR2 YSLEER. The CDR3 here is CASSHPGQGFYEQYF. CDR3 DNA sequence: TGCGCCAGCAGCCACCCGGGACAGGGGTTCTACGAGCAGTACTTC.

This clone was detected many times. CDR3 sequence (DNA): TGTGCCAGCAGTTCTCGTTGGGCCGAGGGGGACTATGGCTACACCTTC. Protein: CASSSRWAEGDYGYTF. The V call is TRBV27, the J call TRBJ1-2, with a tentative D call TRBD1 (6 bases). V was trimmed by 4 bases and J by 3 bases, leaving 18 bases between them. This CDR3 contains 16 residues. CDR1 is MNHEY, CDR2 SMNVEV, per germline (reference sequence).

Here the CDR3 reads CASSRGGANYYEQYF. The CDR3 coding sequence is TGTGCCAGCAGTCGTGGGGGGGCCAATTACTACGAGCAGTACTTC. The chain combines TRBV27 with TRBJ2-7, with D perhaps matching TRBD2 (7 bases). The CDR3 is made up of 15 amino acids. Trimming stripped 5 bases from V and 3 bases from J, with 17 bases between. Germline V gene sequence: CDR1 MNHEY, CDR2 SMNVEV (reference sequence).

This clone showed up just once. V is TRBV27 and J is TRBJ2-1; 7 nucleotides match TRBD2. Trimming took 4 bases from V and 4 from J; bases not matched to a gene: 4. This CDR3 has 14 residues. Germline loops: CDR1 MNHEY, CDR2 SMNVEV (reference sequence). CDR3 sequence (DNA): TGTGCCAGCAGTTGGATAGCGGGTTACAATGAGCAGTTCTTC. Protein sequence: CASSWIAGYNEQFF.

This rearrangement joins TRBV5-6 to TRBJ2-3; D is unresolved. Trimming shortened V by 1 base and J by 0 bases, and 9 bases separated the two germline ends. The germline V gene encodes CDR1 SGHDT and CDR2 YYEEEE. CDR3 length: 15 residues. The CDR3 region is CASSLSRSSTDTQYF. The DNA for the CDR3 is TGTGCCAGCAGCTTGAGCAGGTCTAGCACAGATACGCAGTATTTT.

The V gene is TRBV5-4, the J gene TRBJ2-7, with D perhaps TRBD1 (6 bases). The germline V and J ends were trimmed by 2 bases and 5 bases, with 17 bases remaining between them. Germline-derived CDR1 and CDR2 are SGHNT and YYREEE (reference sequence). This CDR3 comprises 15 residues. CDR3 protein: CASSFQGRGTDEQYF. For the CDR3, the DNA is TGTGCCAGCAGCTTTCAAGGCAGGGGAACGGACGAGCAGTACTTC.

The V and J genes are TRBV25-1 and TRBJ2-7; D gene uncertain. Germline V CDR1 and CDR2: MGHDK, SYGVNS. The CDR3 is 16 amino acids. Trimming left V 0 bases short and J 2 bases short, with 14 bases between. The CDR3 region is CASSEYGSHYPYEQYF. The DNA of the CDR3 is TGTGCCAGCAGTGAATACGGGTCTCACTACCCCTACGAGCAGTACTTC.

This chain connects TRBV4-3 to TRBJ2-7; no clear D. The CDR3 is made up of 15 amino acids. Trimming removed 1 base at V and 0 bases at J, with 10 bases between. Germline V gene sequence: CDR1 LGHNA, CDR2 YSLEER. CDR3 DNA sequence: TGCGCCAGCAGCCAAGTGGGCAGCCCCTCCTACGAGCAGTACTTC. It is translated as CASSQVGSPSYEQYF.

The CDR3 protein is CSVGEGSGTGELFF. DNA for the CDR3: TGCAGCGTTGGGGAGGGTTCGGGCACCGGGGAGCTGTTTTTT. The chain employs TRBV29-1 and TRBJ2-2; 7 positions agree with TRBD2. Trimming took 4 bases from V and 4 from J; bases not matched to a gene: 6. CDR3 length: 14 residues. Germline CDR1 reads SQVTM; CDR2 reads ANQGSEA.

The sample holds one count of this clone. The chain has TRBV6-1 and TRBJ1-3; D might be TRBD1 (6 bases). The CDR3 has 14 amino acids. From germline, CDR1 is MNHNS and CDR2 SASEGT. Trimming stripped 5 bases from V and 2 bases from J, with 10 bases between. DNA of the CDR3: TGTGCCAGCAGTCCACAGGGTACTGGAAACACCATATATTTT. It specifies CASSPQGTGNTIYF.